A single sample is the source of the 16 T cell receptor beta chains below, sequenced in a study of shared clonotypes between healthy human individuals. The repertoire was sequenced with immunoSEQ multiplex PCR; TCRdb's copy has only in-frame clones and lacks some. The sample contains a few million clones, 90% to 95% of which appear only once. The sample taken for sequencing was naive CD4+ T cells from PBMCs. Indicated subset: CD45RA+ positively selected. These receptors were collected from a man aged 18-30 years in good health. Some clones in this sample may be carry-over from other donors' samples.

This chain joins TRBV5-6 and TRBJ1-4; D possibly corresponds to TRBD1 (5 bases). The CDR3 is 12 residues long. V lost 0 bases and J lost 8, with 5 bases in between. Germline V gene data show CDR1 as SGHDT and CDR2 as YYEEEE. CDR3 protein: CASSLGGEKLFF. The CDR3 DNA follows: TGTGCCAGCAGCTTGGGGGGCGAAAAACTGTTTTTT.

This chain connects TRBV27 to TRBJ2-6; tentatively, D is TRBD1 (5 bases). Per the germline V gene, CDR1 is MNHEY and CDR2 is SMNVEV (reference sequence). The CDR3 length is 14 residues. V gave up 8 bases and J gave up 0 bases, with 8 bases separating them. CDR3 nucleotide sequence: TGTGCCAGCGGGGCCAGCTCTGGGGCCAACGTCCTGACTTTC. Translating it yields CASGASSGANVLTF.

The chain employs TRBV21-1 and TRBJ2-4; the table gives TRBD2 as D, unverified against the DNA. TRBV21-1 is designated a pseudogene. The CDR3 runs 18 residues. The CDR3 sequence is CASSASETRLGGENIQYF. As DNA, the CDR3 is TGTGCCAGCAGCGCTTCGGAGACACGGCTTGGAGGTGAAAACATTCAGTACTTC.

This clone was picked up a small number of times. This rearrangement joins TRBV7-2 to TRBJ1-1; D is ambiguous. Between the trimmed V and J ends, which lost 1 base and 2 bases, there was a span of 11 bases. Germline loops: CDR1 SGHTA, CDR2 FQGNSA. This CDR3 is built from 15 residues. This CDR3 is CASSLVSRLNTEAFF. The CDR3 DNA sequence: TGTGCCAGCAGCTTAGTCTCTCGGTTAAACACTGAAGCTTTCTTT.

About this clone itself: This same CDR3 is encoded by further DNA sequences in the sample. This chain joins TRBV5-1 and TRBJ2-2; D may be TRBD2 (6 bases). CDR1 and CDR2 from the germline V gene are SGHRS and YFSETQ. The CDR3 sequence is 15 residues long. Trimming stripped 0 bases from V and 1 base from J, with 7 bases between. The CDR3 DNA is TGCGCCAGCAGCTTGGTAGCGGAGAACACCGGGGAGCTGTTTTTT. Translated: CASSLVAENTGELFF.

This sequence joins TRBV5-1 and TRBJ2-6, with TRBD1 matching 8 bases. The J segment lost 3 bases and the V segment lost 4 bases, leaving 12 bases of the junction unmatched. CDR3 length: 18 amino acids. CDR1 is SGHRS, CDR2 YFSETQ, per germline. The CDR3 nucleotides are TGCGCCAGCAGCCTTAACGAGCAGGGGGCGGTTGGGGCCAACGTCCTGACTTTC. Protein product: CASSLNEQGAVGANVLTF.

On this clone: Other DNA sequences within the sample encode an identical CDR3. V usage is TRBV9 and J usage is TRBJ2-1; D call uncertain. V was pared by 0 bases and J by 0 bases, with 7 bases between. The CDR3 totals 15 residues. Germline V lookup: CDR1 SGDLS, CDR2 YYNGEE. CDR3 protein: CASSVAAGSYNEQFF. CDR3 DNA: TGTGCCAGCAGCGTAGCTGCTGGCTCCTACAATGAGCAGTTCTTC.

The V call is TRBV6-5, the J call TRBJ1-4, with TRBD1 matching over 7 bases. This CDR3 comprises 14 residues. CDR1 is MNHEY, CDR2 SVGAGI, per germline. The V gene end was trimmed by 4 bases and the J gene end by 7 bases; junction bases not matched to a gene: 6. CDR3 in DNA: TGTGCCAGCAGTTGGTTCCGGGACAGTGAAAAACTGTTTTTT. It translates to CASSWFRDSEKLFF.

The chain links TRBV10-3 to TRBJ1-4; 7 positions agree with TRBD1. Germline CDR1 and CDR2: ENHRY and SYGVKD. V shed 6 bases, J shed 8 bases, and the junction held 9 bases outside the gene matches. The length of the CDR3 is 14 residues. Written as DNA, the CDR3 is TGTGCCATCAGAAAAGACAGGGAGGGCGAAAAACTGTTTTTT. This codes for CAIRKDREGEKLFF.

This chain joins TRBV9 and TRBJ1-3; D perhaps matches TRBD1 (6 bases). The CDR3 runs to 16 residues. V gave up 4 bases and J gave up 0 bases, with 14 bases separating them. In germline, CDR1 is SGDLS, CDR2 YYNGEE. The CDR3 bases are TGTGCCAGCAGCCCTCTAGGGGGGACCTCTGGAAACACCATATATTTT. Translating it yields CASSPLGGTSGNTIYF.

The J gene is TRBJ2-1, the V gene TRBV7-9; TRBD1 or TRBD2 may be the D gene (5 bases each). With 8 bases removed from V and 5 bases from J, the gap between germline ends came to 19 bases. The CDR3 loop spans 15 amino acids. Germline CDR1 reads SEHNR; CDR2 reads FQNEAQ (reference sequence). The CDR3 sequence: CASGVTTPGHNEQFF. CDR3 bases: TGTGCCAGCGGGGTGACGACACCGGGGCACAATGAGCAGTTCTTC.

This clone came up once. The chain uses TRBV28 and TRBJ2-2, with D perhaps TRBD1 (6 bases). This CDR3 spans 21 amino acids. V lost 6 bases and J 4 bases, leaving 33 bases between the germline ends. Per the germline V gene, CDR1 is MDHEN and CDR2 is SYDVKM. CDR3 residues: CASRKEMNRVATEASTGELFF. CDR3 nucleotide sequence: TGTGCCAGCAGGAAAGAAATGAACAGGGTTGCTACCGAAGCTAGCACCGGGGAGCTGTTTTTT.

This clone was picked up a small number of times. The chain is built from TRBV7-9 and TRBJ1-1; D ambiguous. Germline values: CDR1 SEHNR, CDR2 FQNEAQ (reference sequence). The ends were cut back, 3 bases at V and 11 bases at J, with 10 bases in the middle. CDR3 length: 11 residues. The CDR3 DNA is TGTGCCAGCAGCTTTACGTCGTATGCTTTCTTT. Amino acid sequence: CASSFTSYAFF.

The DNA of the CDR3 is TGTGCCAGCAGCCAGAGGGACAGGAGTCACTACGAGCAGTACTTC. Amino acids: CASSQRDRSHYEQYF. The chain carries TRBV14 and TRBJ2-7, with TRBD1 matching over 8 bases. V lost 3 bases and J lost 3; bases outside the gene matches: 7. The CDR3 runs 15 residues. The V gene's germline CDR1 is SGHDN and CDR2 FVKESK.

This sequence joins TRBV29-1 and TRBJ2-7, with TRBD1 matching over 8 bases. This CDR3 is built from 17 residues. Germline V gene sequence: CDR1 SQVTM, CDR2 ANQGSEA. Trimming at V came to 5 bases and at J to 4 bases, leaving 19 bases not matched to a gene. The CDR3 region has the DNA TGCAGCGTTACTCGGCGGAGGACAGGGATTAATGTTTACGAGCAGTACTTC. Its translation: CSVTRRRTGINVYEQYF.

The V call is TRBV6-1, the J call TRBJ2-5, with 10 nucleotides matching TRBD1. This CDR3 contains 13 residues. The V and J ends lost 9 bases and 4 bases, in that order; junction bases with no gene match: 5. The germline V gene encodes CDR1 MNHNS and CDR2 SASEGT. The CDR3 sequence: CASRDRGRETQYF. In DNA, the CDR3 is TGTGCCAGTAGGGACAGGGGCCGAGAGACCCAGTACTTC.